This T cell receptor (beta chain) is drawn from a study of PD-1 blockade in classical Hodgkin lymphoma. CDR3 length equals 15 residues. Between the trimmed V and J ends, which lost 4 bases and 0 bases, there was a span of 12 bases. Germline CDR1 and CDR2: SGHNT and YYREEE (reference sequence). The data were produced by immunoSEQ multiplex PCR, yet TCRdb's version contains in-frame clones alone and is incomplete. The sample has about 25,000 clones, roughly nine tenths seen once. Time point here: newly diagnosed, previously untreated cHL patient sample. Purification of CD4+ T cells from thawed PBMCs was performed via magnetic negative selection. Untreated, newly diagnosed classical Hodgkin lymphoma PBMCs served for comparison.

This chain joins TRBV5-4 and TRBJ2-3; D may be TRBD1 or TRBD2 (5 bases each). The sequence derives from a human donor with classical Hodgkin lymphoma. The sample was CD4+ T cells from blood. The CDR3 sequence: CASSRDPKSTDTQYF. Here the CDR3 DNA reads TGTGCCAGCAGCAGGGACCCTAAAAGCACAGATACGCAGTATTTT.